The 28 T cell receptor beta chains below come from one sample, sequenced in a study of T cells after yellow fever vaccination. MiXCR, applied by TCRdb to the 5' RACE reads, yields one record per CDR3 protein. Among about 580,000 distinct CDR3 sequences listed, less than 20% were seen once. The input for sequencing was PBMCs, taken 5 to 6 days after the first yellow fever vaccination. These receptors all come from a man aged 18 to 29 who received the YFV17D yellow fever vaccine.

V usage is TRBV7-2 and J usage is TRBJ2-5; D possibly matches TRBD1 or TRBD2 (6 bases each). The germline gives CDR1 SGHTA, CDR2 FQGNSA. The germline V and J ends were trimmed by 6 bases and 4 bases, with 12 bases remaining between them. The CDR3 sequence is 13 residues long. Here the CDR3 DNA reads TGTGCCAGCAGGCCGGGGGCTCGAGAGACCCAGTACTTC. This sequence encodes CASRPGARETQYF.

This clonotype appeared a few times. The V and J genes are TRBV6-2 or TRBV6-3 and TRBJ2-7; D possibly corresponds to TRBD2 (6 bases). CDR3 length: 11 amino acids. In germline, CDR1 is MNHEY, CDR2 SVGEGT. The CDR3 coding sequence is TGTGCTTGCCGGAGGGATCTCGAGCAGTACTTC. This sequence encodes CACRRDLEQYF.

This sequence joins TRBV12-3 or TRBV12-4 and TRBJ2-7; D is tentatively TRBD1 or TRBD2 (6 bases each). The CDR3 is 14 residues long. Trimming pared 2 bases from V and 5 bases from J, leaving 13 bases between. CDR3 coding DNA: TGTGCCAGCAGTTTACAAGGGGGGCGCAACGAGCAGTACTTC. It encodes CASSLQGGRNEQYF.

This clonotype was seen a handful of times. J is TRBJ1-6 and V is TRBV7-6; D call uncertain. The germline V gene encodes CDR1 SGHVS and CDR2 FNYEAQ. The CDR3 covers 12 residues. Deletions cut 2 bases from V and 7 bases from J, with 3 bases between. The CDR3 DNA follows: TGTGCCAGCAGCTTACAGAATTCACCCCTCCACTTT. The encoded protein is CASSLQNSPLHF.

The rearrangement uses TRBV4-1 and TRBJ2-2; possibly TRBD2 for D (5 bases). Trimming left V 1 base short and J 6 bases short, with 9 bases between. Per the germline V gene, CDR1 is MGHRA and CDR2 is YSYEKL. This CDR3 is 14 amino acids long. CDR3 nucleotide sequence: TGCGCCAGCAGCCAAGTAGGAGGACCCGGGGAGCTGTTTTTT. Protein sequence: CASSQVGGPGELFF.

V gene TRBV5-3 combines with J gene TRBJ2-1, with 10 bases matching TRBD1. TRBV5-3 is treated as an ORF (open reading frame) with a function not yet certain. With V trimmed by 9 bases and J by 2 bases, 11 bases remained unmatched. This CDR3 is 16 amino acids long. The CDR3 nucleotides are TGTGCCACCCCGAGGAGGGACAGGGGCCCCTACAATGAGCAGTTCTTC. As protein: CATPRRDRGPYNEQFF.

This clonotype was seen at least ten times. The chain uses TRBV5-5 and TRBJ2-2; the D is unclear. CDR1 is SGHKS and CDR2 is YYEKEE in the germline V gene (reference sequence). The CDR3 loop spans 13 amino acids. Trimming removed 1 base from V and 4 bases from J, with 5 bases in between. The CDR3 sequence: CASSLRRTGELFF. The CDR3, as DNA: TGTGCCAGCAGCTTGAGGCGCACCGGGGAGCTGTTTTTT. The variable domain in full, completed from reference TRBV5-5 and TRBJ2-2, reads DAGVTQSPTHLIKTRGQQVTLRCSPISGHKSVSWYQQVLGQGPQFIFQYYEKEERGRGNFPDRFSARQFPNYSSELNVNALLLGDSALYLCASSLRRTGELFFGEGSRLTVL.

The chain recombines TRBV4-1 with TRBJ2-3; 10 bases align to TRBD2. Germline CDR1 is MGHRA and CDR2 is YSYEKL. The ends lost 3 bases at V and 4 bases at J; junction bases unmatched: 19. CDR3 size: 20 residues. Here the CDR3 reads CASSHGMTILAGVGPDTQYF. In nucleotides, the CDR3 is TGCGCCAGCAGCCACGGAATGACAATCCTAGCGGGGGTAGGTCCAGATACGCAGTATTTT.

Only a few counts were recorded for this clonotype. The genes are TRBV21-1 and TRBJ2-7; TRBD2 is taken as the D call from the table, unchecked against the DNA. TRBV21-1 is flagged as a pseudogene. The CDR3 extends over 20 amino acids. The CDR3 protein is CASTLNGEGSKVRLGDEQYV. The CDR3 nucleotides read TGTGCCAGCACCCTAAACGGTGAGGGATCTAAGGTTAGGTTAGGCGACGAGCAGTACGTC.

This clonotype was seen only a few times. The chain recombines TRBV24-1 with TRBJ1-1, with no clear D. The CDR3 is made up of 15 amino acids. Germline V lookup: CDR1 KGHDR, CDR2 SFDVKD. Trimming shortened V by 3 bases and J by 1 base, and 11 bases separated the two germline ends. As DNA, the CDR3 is TGTGCCACCAGTGATCCCTCCCATGGGAACACTGAAGCTTTCTTT. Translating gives CATSDPSHGNTEAFF.

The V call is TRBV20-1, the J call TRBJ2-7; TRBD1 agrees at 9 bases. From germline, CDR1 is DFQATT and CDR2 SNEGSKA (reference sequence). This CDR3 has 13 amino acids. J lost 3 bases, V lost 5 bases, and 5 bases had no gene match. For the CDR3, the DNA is TGCAGTGCTGAAAACAGGGGGCGCTACGAGCAGTACTTC. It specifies CSAENRGRYEQYF.

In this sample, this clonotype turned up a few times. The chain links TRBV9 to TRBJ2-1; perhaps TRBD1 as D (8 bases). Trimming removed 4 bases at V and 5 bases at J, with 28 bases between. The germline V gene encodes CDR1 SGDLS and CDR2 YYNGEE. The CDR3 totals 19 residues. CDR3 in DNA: TGTGCCAGCAGCCCCCTGATCGGTTCAGGGGGCGGGGGAGACAATGAGCAGTTCTTC. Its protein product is CASSPLIGSGGGGDNEQFF.

The CDR3 region has the DNA TGTGCCAGCAGCACCTCGGGGCGGAAAAATCAGCCCCAGCATTTT. Protein product: CASSTSGRKNQPQHF. This chain uses TRBV11-1 with TRBJ1-5, with D possibly being TRBD1 (5 bases). V dropped 5 bases and J dropped 4 bases, with 15 bases sitting between them. The CDR3 is 15 residues long. Germline V gives CDR1 SGHAT, CDR2 FQDESV (reference sequence).

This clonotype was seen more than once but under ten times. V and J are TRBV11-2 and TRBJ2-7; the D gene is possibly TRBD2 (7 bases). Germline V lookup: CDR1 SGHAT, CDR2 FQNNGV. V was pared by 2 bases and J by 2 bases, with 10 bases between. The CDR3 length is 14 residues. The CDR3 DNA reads TGTGCCAGCAGCTTACAGGGGACTACCTACGAGCAGTACTTC. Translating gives CASSLQGTTYEQYF.

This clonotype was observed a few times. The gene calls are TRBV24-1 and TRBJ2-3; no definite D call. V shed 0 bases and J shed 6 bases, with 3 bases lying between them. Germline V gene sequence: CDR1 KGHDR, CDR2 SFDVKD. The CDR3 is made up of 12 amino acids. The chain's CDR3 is CATSDLLDTQYF. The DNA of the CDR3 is TGTGCCACCAGTGATTTGCTCGATACGCAGTATTTT.

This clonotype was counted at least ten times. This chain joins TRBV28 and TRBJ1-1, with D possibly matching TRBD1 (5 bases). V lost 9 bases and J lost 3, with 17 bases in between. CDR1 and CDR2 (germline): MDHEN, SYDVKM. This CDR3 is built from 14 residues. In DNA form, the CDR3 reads TGTGCCAGTTATGGGCGGGGGGGGTACACTGAAGCTTTCTTT. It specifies CASYGRGGYTEAFF. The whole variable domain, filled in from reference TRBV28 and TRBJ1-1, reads DVKVTQSSRYLVKRTGEKVFLECVQDMDHENMFWYRQDPGLGLRLIYFSYDVKMKEKGDIPEGYSVSREKKERFSLILESASTNQTSMYLCASYGRGGYTEAFFGQGTRLTVV.

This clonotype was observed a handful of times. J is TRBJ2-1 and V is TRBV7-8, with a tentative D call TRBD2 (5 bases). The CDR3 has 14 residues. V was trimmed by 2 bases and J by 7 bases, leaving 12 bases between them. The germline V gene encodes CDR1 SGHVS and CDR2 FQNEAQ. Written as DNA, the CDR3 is TGTGCCAGCAGCTTATACACCACGGGAAATGAGCAGTTCTTC. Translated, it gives CASSLYTTGNEQFF.

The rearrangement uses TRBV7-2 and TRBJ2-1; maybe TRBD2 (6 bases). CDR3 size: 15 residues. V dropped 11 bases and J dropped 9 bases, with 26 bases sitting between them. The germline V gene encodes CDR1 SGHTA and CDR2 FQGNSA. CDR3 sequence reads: CASGFGGIRVSEQFF. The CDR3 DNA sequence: TGTGCCTCAGGATTCGGGGGTATTCGTGTTAGTGAGCAGTTCTTC.

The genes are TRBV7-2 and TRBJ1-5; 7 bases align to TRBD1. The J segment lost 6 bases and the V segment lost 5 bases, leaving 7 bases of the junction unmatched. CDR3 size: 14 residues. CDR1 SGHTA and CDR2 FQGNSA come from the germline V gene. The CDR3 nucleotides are TGTGCCAGCAGCATTTGGACAGGCGGTCAGCCCCAGCATTTT. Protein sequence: CASSIWTGGQPQHF.

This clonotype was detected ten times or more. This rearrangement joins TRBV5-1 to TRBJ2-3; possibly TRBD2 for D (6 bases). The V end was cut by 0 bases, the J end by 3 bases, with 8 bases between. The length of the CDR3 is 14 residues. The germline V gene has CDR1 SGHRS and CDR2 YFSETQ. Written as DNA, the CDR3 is TGCGCCAGCAGCTTGGGGCTAGCGACAGATACGCAGTATTTT. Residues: CASSLGLATDTQYF.

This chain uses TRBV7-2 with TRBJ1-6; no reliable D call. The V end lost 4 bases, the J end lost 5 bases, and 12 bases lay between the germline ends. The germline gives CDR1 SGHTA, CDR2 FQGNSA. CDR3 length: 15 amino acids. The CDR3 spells CASSSAGSNNSPLHF. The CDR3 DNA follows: TGTGCCAGCAGCTCAGCAGGCAGCAATAATTCACCCCTCCACTTT.

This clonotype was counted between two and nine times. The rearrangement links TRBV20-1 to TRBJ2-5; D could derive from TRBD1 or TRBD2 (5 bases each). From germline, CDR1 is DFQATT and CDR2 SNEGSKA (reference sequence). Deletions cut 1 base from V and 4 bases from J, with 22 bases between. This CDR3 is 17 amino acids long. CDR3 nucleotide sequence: TGCAGTGCTAGAGGGGACCTTAAGAACGCCCGGCCAGAGACCCAGTACTTC. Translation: CSARGDLKNARPETQYF.

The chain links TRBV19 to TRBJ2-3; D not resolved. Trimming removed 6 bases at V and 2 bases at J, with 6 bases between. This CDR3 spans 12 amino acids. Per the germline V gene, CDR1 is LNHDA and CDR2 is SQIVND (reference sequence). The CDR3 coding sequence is TGTGCCAGTAGCGTGGTCACAGATACGCAGTATTTT. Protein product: CASSVVTDTQYF.

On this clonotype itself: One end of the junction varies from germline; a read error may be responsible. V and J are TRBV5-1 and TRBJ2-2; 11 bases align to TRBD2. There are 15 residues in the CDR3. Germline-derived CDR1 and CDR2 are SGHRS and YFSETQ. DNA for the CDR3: TGTGCTAGCAGCTTAGGGACTAGCGGAACCGGGGAGCTGTTTTTT. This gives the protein CASSLGTSGTGELFF.

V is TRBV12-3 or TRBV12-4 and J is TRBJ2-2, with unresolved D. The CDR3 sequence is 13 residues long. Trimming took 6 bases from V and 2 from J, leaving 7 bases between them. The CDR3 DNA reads TGTGCCAGCAGGCTCTTCAACACCGGGGAGCTGTTTTTT. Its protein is CASRLFNTGELFF.

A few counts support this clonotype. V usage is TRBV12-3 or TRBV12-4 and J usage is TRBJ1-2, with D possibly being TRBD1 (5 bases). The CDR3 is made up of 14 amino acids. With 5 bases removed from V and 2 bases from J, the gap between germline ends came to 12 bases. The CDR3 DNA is TGTGCCAGCAGTCGGGGAGGGGAGAACTATGGCTACACCTTC. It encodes CASSRGGENYGYTF.

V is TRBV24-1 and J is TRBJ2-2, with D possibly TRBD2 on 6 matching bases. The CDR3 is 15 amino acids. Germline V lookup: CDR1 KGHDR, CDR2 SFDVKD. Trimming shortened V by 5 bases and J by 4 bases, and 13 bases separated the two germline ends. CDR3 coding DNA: TGTGCCACCAGTGCTTCGGGAGACCTCACCGGGGAGCTGTTTTTT. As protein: CATSASGDLTGELFF.

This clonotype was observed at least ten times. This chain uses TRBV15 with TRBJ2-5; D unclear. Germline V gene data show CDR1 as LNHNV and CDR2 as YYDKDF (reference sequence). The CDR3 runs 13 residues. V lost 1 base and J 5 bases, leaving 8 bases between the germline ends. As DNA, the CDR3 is TGTGCCACCAGCAGAGGGACCGAGGAGACCCAGTACTTC. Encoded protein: CATSRGTEETQYF.